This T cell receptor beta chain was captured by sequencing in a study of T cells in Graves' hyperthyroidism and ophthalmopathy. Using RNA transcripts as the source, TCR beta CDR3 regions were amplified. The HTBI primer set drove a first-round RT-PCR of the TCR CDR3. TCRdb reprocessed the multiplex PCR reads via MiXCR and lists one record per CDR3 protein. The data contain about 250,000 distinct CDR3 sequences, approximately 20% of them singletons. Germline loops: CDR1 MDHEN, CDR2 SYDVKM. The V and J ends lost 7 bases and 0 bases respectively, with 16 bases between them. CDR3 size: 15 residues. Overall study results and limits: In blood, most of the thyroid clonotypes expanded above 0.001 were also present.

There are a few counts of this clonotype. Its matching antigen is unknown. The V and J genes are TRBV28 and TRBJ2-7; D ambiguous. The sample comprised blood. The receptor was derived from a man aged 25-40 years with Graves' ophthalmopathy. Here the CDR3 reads CASITAGRTSYEQYF. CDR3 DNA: TGTGCCAGCATCACCGCCGGGCGGACCTCCTACGAGCAGTACTTC.